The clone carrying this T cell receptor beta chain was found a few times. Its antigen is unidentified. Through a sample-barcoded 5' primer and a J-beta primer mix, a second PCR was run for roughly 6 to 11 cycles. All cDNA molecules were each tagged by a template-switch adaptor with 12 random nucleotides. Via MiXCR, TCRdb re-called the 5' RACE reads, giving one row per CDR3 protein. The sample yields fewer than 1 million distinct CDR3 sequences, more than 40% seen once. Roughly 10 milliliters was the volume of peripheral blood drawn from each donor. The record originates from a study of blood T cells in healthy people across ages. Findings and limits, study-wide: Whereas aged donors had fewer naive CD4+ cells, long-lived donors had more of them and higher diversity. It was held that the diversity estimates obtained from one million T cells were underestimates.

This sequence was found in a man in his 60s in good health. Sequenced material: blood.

CDR3 nucleotides: TGTGCCAGCAGTTACGGGACAGGGAAGTCAAACTACGAGCAGTACTTC. It encodes CASSYGTGKSNYEQYF. V and J are TRBV6-2 or TRBV6-3 and TRBJ2-7; 9 nucleotides match TRBD1. Germline V lookup: CDR1 MNHEY, CDR2 SVGEGT. The CDR3 has 16 residues. J was trimmed by 3 bases and V by 2 bases; bases with no gene match: 8.